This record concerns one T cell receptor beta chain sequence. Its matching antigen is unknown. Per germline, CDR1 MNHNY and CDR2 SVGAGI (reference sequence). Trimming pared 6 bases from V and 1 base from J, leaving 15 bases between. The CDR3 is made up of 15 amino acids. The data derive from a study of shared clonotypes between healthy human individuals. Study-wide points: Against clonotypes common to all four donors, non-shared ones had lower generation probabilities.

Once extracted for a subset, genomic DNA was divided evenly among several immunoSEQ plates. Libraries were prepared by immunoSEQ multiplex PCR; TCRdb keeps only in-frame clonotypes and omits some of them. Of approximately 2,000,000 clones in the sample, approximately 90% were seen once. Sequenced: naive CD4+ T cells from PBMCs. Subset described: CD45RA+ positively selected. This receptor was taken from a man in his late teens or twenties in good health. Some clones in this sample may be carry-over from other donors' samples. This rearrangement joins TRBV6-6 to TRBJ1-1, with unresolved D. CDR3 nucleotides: TGTGCCAGCAGATCCTCACCATCAGGGAACACTGAAGCTTTCTTT. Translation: CASRSSPSGNTEAFF.